This record concerns one T cell receptor (beta chain) sequence. Clones were read by immunoSEQ multiplex PCR, and TCRdb kept only the in-frame ones, dropping some. The sample contains around 250,000 clones, about 86% of which appear only once. Germline V lookup: CDR1 LGHDT, CDR2 YNNKEL (reference sequence). V gave up 4 bases and J gave up 4 bases, with 12 bases separating them. CDR3 length: 14 amino acids. These data come from a study of blood T cell repertoires in COVID-19. As for the study in general: PBMCs, B-cell-depleted T cells, or T cells provided the cDNA or gDNA that made up the material.

The chain has TRBV3-1 (or the pseudogene TRBV3-2) and TRBJ2-3; D is unclear. The receptor was derived from a man older than 75 with acute or convalescent COVID-19. Sequencing was performed on peripheral blood. CDR3 nucleotide sequence: TGTGCCAGCAGCCCCGAGATCGTCCCAGATACGCAGTATTTT. Translation: CASSPEIVPDTQYF.